This TCR beta chain was sequenced during a study of cytomegalovirus exposure and HLA in healthy donors. The overall study: Unique TCRs numbering around 80 million, obtained from HLA-typed donors, made up an early data release.

PCR amplification relied on 60 Vbeta primers (plus 13 Jbeta primers). Sequencing used immunoSEQ multiplex PCR; TCRdb keeps in-frame clones, though not all of them. The data hold around 130,000 clones, with 81% observed a single time. The CDR3 extends over 14 amino acids. In germline, CDR1 is SGHRS, CDR2 YFSETQ. V shed 4 bases and J shed 4 bases, with 12 bases lying between them. The source of this sequence is a man between 35 and 55 years old in good health and CMV-seronegative. Sequenced sample: PBMCs. The V call is TRBV5-1, the J call TRBJ2-1; tentative D call: TRBD1 (6 bases). The CDR3 reads CASSTGQNYNEQFF. DNA for the CDR3: TGCGCCAGCAGCACCGGACAGAATTACAATGAGCAGTTCTTC.